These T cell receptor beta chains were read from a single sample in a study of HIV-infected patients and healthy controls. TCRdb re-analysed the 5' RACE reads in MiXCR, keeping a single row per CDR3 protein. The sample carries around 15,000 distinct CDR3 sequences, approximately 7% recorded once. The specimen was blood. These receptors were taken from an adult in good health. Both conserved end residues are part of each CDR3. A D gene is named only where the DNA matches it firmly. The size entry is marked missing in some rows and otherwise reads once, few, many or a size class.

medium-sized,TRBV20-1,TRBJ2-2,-,CSARVGTGELFF,TGCAGTGCTAGAGTGGGCACCGGGGAGCTGTTTTTT
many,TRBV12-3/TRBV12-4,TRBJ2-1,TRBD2,CASTIRGVSRSSYNEQFF,TGTGCCAGCACCATACGGGGGGTGTCCAGGAGCTCCTACAATGAGCAGTTCTTC
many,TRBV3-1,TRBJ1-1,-,CASSPLAGGEAFF,TGTGCCAGCAGCCCCCTGGCGGGGGGAGAAGCTTTCTTT
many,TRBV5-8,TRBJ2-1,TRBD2,CASSLDGASGTYNEQFF,TGTGCCAGCAGCTTGGATGGCGCTAGCGGGACTTACAATGAGCAGTTCTTC
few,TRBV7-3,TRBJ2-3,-,CASSLFSDTQYF,TGTGCCAGCAGCTTATTTTCCGATACGCAGTATTTT
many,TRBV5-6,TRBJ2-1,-,CASSRLASLPYNEQFF,TGTGCCAGCAGCCGATTGGCGTCACTACCCTACAATGAGCAGTTCTTC
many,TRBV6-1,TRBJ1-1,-,CAIRSGGRTLMNTEAFF,TGTGCCATTCGGAGTGGGGGGCGGACCCTTATGAACACTGAAGCTTTCTTT
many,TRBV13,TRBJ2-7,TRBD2,CASSLLAGGYEQYF,TGTGCCAGCAGCTTACTAGCGGGGGGGTACGAGCAGTACTTC
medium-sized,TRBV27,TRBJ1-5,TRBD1,CASSSGQGEGNQPQHF,TGTGCCAGCAGTTCGGGACAGGGAGAAGGTAATCAGCCCCAGCATTTT
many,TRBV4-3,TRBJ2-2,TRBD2,CASSPYSGGSPGELFF,TGCGCCAGCAGCCCATATAGCGGGGGCAGCCCCGGGGAGCTGTTTTTT
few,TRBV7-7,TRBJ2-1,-,CASSLTGRWNEQFF,TGTGCCAGCAGCCTCACGGGACGGTGGAATGAGCAGTTCTTC
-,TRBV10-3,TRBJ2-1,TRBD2,CATRTSGSYNEQFF,TGTGCCACGCGGACTAGCGGGAGTTACAATGAGCAGTTCTTC
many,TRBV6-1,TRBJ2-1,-,CASSERRAQFF,TGTGCCAGCAGTGAACGGCGGGCCCAGTTCTTC
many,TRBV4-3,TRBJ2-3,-,CASSQDISTATDTQYF,TGCGCCAGCAGCCAAGATATTTCCACAGCCACAGATACGCAGTATTTT
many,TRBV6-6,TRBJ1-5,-,CASSTGGPNQPQHF,TGTGCCAGCAGCACGGGGGGGCCCAATCAGCCCCAGCATTTT
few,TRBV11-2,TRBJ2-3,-,CASSFVRDTQYF,TGTGCCAGCAGCTTCGTGCGAGATACGCAGTATTTT
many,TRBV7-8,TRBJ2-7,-,CASSLREATYEQYF,TGTGCCAGCAGCTTACGTGAGGCTACCTACGAGCAGTACTTC
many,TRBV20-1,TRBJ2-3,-,CSVTHADTQYF,TGCAGTGTCACCCACGCAGATACGCAGTATTTT
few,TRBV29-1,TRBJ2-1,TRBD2,CSVWDGGNEQFF,TGCAGCGTCTGGGACGGGGGGAATGAGCAGTTCTTC
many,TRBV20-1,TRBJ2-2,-,CSARDPQGSTGELFF,TGCAGTGCTAGAGACCCTCAAGGTAGCACCGGGGAGCTGTTTTTT
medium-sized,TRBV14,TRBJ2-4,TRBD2,CASSQDRVGGIQYF,TGTGCCAGCAGCCAAGACAGGGTCGGGGGGATTCAGTACTTC
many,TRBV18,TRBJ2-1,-,CASSLLTGNEQFF,TGTGCCAGCTCACTGCTTACGGGGAATGAGCAGTTCTTC
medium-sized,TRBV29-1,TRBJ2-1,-,CSVLDGEQFF,TGCAGCGTGCTAGATGGTGAGCAGTTCTTC
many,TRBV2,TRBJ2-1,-,CASSEWRAHYNEQFF,TGTGCCAGCAGTGAATGGCGGGCGCACTACAATGAGCAGTTCTTC
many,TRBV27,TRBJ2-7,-,CASSLTGSSYEQYF,TGTGCCAGCAGTTTGACGGGGAGTTCCTACGAGCAGTACTTC
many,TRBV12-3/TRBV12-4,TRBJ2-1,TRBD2,CASSFQRDSPGVEQFF,TGTGCCAGCAGTTTTCAGCGGGACTCCCCGGGGGTTGAGCAGTTCTTC
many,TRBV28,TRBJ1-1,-,CASSFMGKNTEAFF,TGTGCCAGCAGTTTTATGGGGAAAAACACTGAAGCTTTCTTT
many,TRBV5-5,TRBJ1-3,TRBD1,CASSTTQGAFSGNTIYF,TGTGCCAGCAGCACAACCCAGGGGGCATTTTCTGGAAACACCATATATTTT
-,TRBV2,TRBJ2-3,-,CASSPLPTFTDTQYF,TGTGCCAGCAGTCCCCTACCAACCTTCACAGATACGCAGTATTTT
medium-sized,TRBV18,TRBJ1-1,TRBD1,CASSVQGQHMNTEAFF,TGTGCCAGCTCGGTCCAGGGACAGCACATGAACACTGAAGCTTTCTTT
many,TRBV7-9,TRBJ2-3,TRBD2,CASSSRLAGVGDTQYF,TGTGCCAGCAGTTCCCGACTAGCGGGAGTTGGAGATACGCAGTATTTT
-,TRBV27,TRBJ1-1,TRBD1,CASRTKTGTGDTEAFF,TGTGCCAGCAGGACAAAAACCGGGACAGGGGACACTGAAGCTTTCTTT
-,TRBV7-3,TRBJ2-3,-,CASSLSGITDTQYF,TGTGCCAGCAGCTTATCAGGGATCACAGATACGCAGTATTTT
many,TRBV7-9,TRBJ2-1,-,CASSFKLGNNEQFF,TGTGCCAGCAGCTTTAAACTGGGAAACAATGAGCAGTTCTTC
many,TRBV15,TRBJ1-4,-,CATSRDRFRYNEKLFF,TGTGCCACCAGCAGAGATCGGTTTCGATATAATGAAAAACTGTTTTTT
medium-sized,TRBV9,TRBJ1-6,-,CASSLDRYSPLHF,TGTGCCAGCAGCCTCGACAGGTATTCACCCCTCCACTTT
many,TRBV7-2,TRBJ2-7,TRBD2,CASSSGLAGSEQYF,TGTGCCAGCAGCTCGGGACTAGCCGGGAGCGAGCAGTACTTC
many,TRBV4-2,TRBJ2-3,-,CASSLGGAQYF,TGTGCCAGCAGTCTTGGGGGGGCTCAGTATTTT
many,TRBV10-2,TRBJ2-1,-,CASNEQGEQFF,TGCGCCAGCAATGAGCAGGGTGAGCAGTTCTTC
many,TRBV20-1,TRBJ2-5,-,CSARGGALLETQYF,TGCAGTGCTAGAGGAGGGGCTCTTTTGGAGACCCAGTACTTC
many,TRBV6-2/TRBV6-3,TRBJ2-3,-,CASSLLGTSTDTQYF,TGTGCCAGCAGTCTACTGGGGACTAGCACAGATACGCAGTATTTT
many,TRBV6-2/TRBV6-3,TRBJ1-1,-,CASSRPVTEAFF,TGTGCCAGCAGCCGCCCGGTTACTGAAGCTTTCTTT
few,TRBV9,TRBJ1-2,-,CASSWGAGSSNYGYTF,TGTGCCAGCAGCTGGGGGGCAGGCTCTTCTAACTATGGCTACACCTTC
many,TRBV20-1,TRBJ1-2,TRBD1,CSASSGTGVGYTF,TGCAGTGCTAGCTCCGGGACAGGGGTGGGCTACACCTTC
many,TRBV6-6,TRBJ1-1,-,CASSYSIQGSTEAFF,TGTGCCAGCAGTTACTCGATCCAGGGGAGCACTGAAGCTTTCTTT
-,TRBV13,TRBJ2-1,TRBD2,CASSFPGLAGGLYNEQFF,TGTGCCAGCAGCTTCCCGGGACTAGCGGGAGGGCTGTACAATGAGCAGTTCTTC
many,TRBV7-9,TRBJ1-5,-,CASSLALGPNQPQHF,TGTGCCAGCAGCTTAGCGTTAGGGCCGAATCAGCCCCAGCATTTT
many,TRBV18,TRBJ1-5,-,CASSHTDAGPQHF,TGTGCCAGCTCACACACTGACGCGGGGCCCCAGCATTTT
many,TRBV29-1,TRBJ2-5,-,CSVAGGGIGTGETQYF,TGCAGCGTTGCCGGCGGAGGGATCGGCACGGGGGAGACCCAGTACTTC
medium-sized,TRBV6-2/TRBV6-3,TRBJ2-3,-,CASSQDRSTDTQYF,TGTGCCAGCAGTCAAGACAGGAGCACAGATACGCAGTATTTT
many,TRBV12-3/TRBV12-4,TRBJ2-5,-,CASKYSGPQETQYF,TGTGCCAGCAAATACTCGGGGCCCCAAGAGACCCAGTACTTC
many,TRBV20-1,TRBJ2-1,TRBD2,CSTGTSGRAYEQFF,TGCAGTACCGGGACTAGCGGGAGGGCATATGAGCAGTTCTTC
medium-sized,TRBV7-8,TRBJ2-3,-,CASSIRSGTDTQYF,TGTGCCAGCAGCATCCGTAGCGGCACAGATACGCAGTATTTT
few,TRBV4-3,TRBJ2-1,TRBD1,CASSLHRTGQPYNEQFF,TGCGCCAGCAGCCTCCACCGGACAGGGCAGCCCTACAATGAGCAGTTCTTC
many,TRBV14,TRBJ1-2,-,CASRPPDRAASGYTF,TGTGCCAGCAGACCCCCGGACCGGGCCGCTAGTGGCTACACCTTC
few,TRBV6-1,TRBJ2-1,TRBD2,CASSPALAGAYNEQFF,TGTGCCAGCAGTCCAGCCCTAGCGGGGGCTTACAATGAGCAGTTCTTC
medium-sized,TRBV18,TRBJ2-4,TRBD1,CASSPKTGENIQYF,TGTGCCAGCTCACCAAAGACAGGGGAAAACATTCAGTACTTC